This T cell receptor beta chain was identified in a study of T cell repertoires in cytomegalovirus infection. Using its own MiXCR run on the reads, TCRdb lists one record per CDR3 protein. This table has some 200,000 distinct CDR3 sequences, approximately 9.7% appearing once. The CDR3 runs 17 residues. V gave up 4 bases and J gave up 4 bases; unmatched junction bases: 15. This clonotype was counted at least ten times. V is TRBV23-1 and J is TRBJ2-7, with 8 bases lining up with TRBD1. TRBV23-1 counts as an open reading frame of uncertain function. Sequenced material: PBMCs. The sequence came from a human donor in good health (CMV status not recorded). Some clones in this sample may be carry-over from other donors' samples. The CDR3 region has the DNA TGCGCCAGCAGTCGGACAGGGAATATCGTCGTAGAATACGAGCAGTACTTC. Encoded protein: CASSRTGNIVVEYEQYF.